The 27 T cell receptor beta chains reported below all come from one sample, sequenced in a study of identical twins. In TCRdb, the 5' RACE reads were re-called with MiXCR into one record per CDR3 protein. The sample yields 500,000 to 600,000 distinct CDR3 sequences, less than 25% seen once. This same sample was also taken into another study, of T cells expressing NK-cell markers.

Material for sequencing was CD4+ T cells sorted from blood. The receptors here all came from a woman between 18 and 29 years old in good health.

This clonotype was picked up a small number of times. This sequence joins TRBV6-8 and TRBJ2-1; 8 positions agree with TRBD2. CDR3 length equals 15 residues. Germline trimming cut 5 bases from V and 7 bases from J; bases unmatched to any gene: 10. From germline, CDR1 is MNHGY and CDR2 SAAAGT. DNA of the CDR3: TGTGCCAGCAGTGAGCCGGGACTAGAAGCAAATGAGCAGTTCTTC. Protein product: CASSEPGLEANEQFF.

This clonotype has more than one count but fewer than ten. V gene TRBV19 combines with J gene TRBJ1-4; tentatively, D is TRBD1 (6 bases). The germline CDR1 and CDR2 sequences are LNHDA and SQIVND (reference sequence). CDR3 length: 14 residues. The ends were cut back, 7 bases at V and 4 bases at J, with 13 bases in the middle. The chain's CDR3 is CASTKRQVNEKLFF. The CDR3 DNA is TGTGCCAGTACTAAGAGACAGGTTAATGAAAAACTGTTTTTT.

The CDR3, as DNA: TGTGCCAGCAGCGGACTAGCGGGAGGCACAGATACGCAGTATTTT. Protein: CASSGLAGGTDTQYF. The chain recombines TRBV7-2 with TRBJ2-3, with 13 nucleotides matching TRBD2. Germline assignment: CDR1 SGHTA and CDR2 FQGNSA. The J segment lost 1 base and the V segment lost 5 bases, leaving 0 bases of the junction unmatched. CDR3 length: 15 residues.

The rearrangement links TRBV20-1 to TRBJ2-1, with 7 nucleotides matching TRBD2. The trim removed 4 bases at V and 6 bases at J, leaving 9 bases unmatched. The CDR3 extends over 14 amino acids. Per the germline V gene, CDR1 is DFQATT and CDR2 is SNEGSKA (reference sequence). Written as DNA, the CDR3 is TGCAGTGCTACCAGCGGGACGACCTTCAATGAGCAGTTCTTC. It is translated as CSATSGTTFNEQFF.

V is TRBV4-3 and J is TRBJ2-7; 9 nucleotides match TRBD2. Trimming took 1 base from V and 3 from J; bases not matched to a gene: 4. Looked up from germline, CDR1 is LGHNA and CDR2 is YSLEER. There are 15 residues in the CDR3. CDR3 in amino acids: CASSQVLAGNYEQYF. The CDR3 DNA sequence: TGCGCCAGCAGCCAAGTTCTAGCGGGGAACTACGAGCAGTACTTC.

In its sample, this clonotype was seen a few times. The chain uses TRBV15 and TRBJ2-7, with 8 positions matching TRBD1. CDR3 length: 16 amino acids. The germline V gene encodes CDR1 LNHNV and CDR2 YYDKDF (reference sequence). The J segment lost 3 bases and the V segment lost 1 base, leaving 8 bases of the junction unmatched. This CDR3 reads CATSRGTGTGRYEQYF. The CDR3 DNA reads TGTGCCACCAGCAGAGGAACGGGGACAGGCCGCTACGAGCAGTACTTC.

This chain uses TRBV20-1 with TRBJ2-3, with 9 bases lining up with TRBD2. The CDR3 runs 14 residues. Germline V gene sequence: CDR1 DFQATT, CDR2 SNEGSKA (reference sequence). The CDR3, as DNA: TGCAGCGCAAGACGTAGCGGGGGAACAGATACGCAGTATTTT. Translated, it gives CSARRSGGTDTQYF.

The sample holds a few counts of this clonotype. The chain joins TRBV20-1 to TRBJ2-5, with 7 positions matching TRBD1. CDR3 length equals 16 residues. Germline V gene sequence: CDR1 DFQATT, CDR2 SNEGSKA (reference sequence). V was pared by 6 bases and J by 5 bases, with 18 bases of the junction left unmatched. The CDR3, as DNA: TGCAGTGCGGCCGCGATCAACAGGGGTAGAGAGGAGACCCAGTACTTC. Translated: CSAAAINRGREETQYF.

This clonotype was counted between two and nine times. For the CDR3, the DNA is TGTGCCAGCAGCAAAGAGGGCTCCTACAATGAGCAGTTCTTC. Encoded protein: CASSKEGSYNEQFF. The rearrangement joins TRBV7-2 to TRBJ2-1; D perhaps matches TRBD2 (5 bases). The CDR3 spans 14 residues. Between the trimmed V and J ends, which lost 5 bases and 0 bases, there was a span of 8 bases. The germline gives CDR1 SGHTA, CDR2 FQGNSA.

This clonotype showed up many times. The chain couples TRBV5-5 to TRBJ1-1; 7 bases match TRBD1. Germline V gene sequence: CDR1 SGHKS, CDR2 YYEKEE (reference sequence). J gave up 5 bases and V 0 bases, and 7 bases lay outside the gene matches. This CDR3 has 15 residues. The CDR3 sequence: CASSLAGRGLTEAFF. Here the CDR3 DNA reads TGTGCCAGCAGCTTGGCGGGCAGGGGGTTGACTGAAGCTTTCTTT.

In its sample, this clonotype was seen a few times. V is TRBV7-9 and J is TRBJ1-6; D not certain. Trimming removed 3 bases at V and 10 bases at J, with 16 bases between. Per the germline V gene, CDR1 is SEHNR and CDR2 is FQNEAQ (reference sequence). CDR3 length: 15 residues. The CDR3 DNA reads as TGTGCCAGCAGCTTGACGGGTCCCACGCGGTCACCCCTCCACTTT. This codes for CASSLTGPTRSPLHF.

The genes are TRBV7-2 and TRBJ1-2, with 7 bases matching TRBD1. This CDR3 comprises 15 residues. V lost 4 bases to trimming and J lost 3 bases; unmatched junction nucleotides: 8. The germline V gene has CDR1 SGHTA and CDR2 FQGNSA. For the CDR3, the DNA is TGTGCCAGCAGCTCAAACAGGGGCTCGGACTATGGCTACACCTTC. Its protein product is CASSSNRGSDYGYTF.

This clonotype was counted ten times or more. The rearrangement links TRBV10-2 to TRBJ2-2; D might be TRBD1 (5 bases). Trimming pared 5 bases from V and 7 bases from J, leaving 11 bases between. The CDR3 loop spans 13 amino acids. Germline-derived CDR1 and CDR2 are WSHSY and SAAADI. This CDR3 reads CASSPRVVGELFF. The CDR3 DNA is TGCGCCAGCAGTCCCAGGGTCGTCGGGGAGCTGTTTTTT.

V and J are TRBV6-1 and TRBJ1-5; D is ambiguous. Germline V gene sequence: CDR1 MNHNS, CDR2 SASEGT. Deletions cut 6 bases from V and 1 base from J, with 7 bases between. CDR3 length: 13 amino acids. CDR3 loop: CASRIHSNQPQHF. CDR3 nucleotide sequence: TGTGCCAGCAGAATACACAGCAATCAGCCCCAGCATTTT.

The CDR3 region is CASSPIDPLDTQYF. The CDR3 DNA reads TGCGCCAGCAGCCCGATCGATCCGCTGGATACGCAGTATTTT. The chain recombines TRBV5-1 with TRBJ2-3; no clear D. V lost 4 bases and J lost 6, with 15 bases in between. CDR1 is SGHRS and CDR2 is YFSETQ in the germline V gene. The CDR3 runs 14 residues. Looking up the rest from reference TRBV5-1 and TRBJ2-3 gives the full variable domain: KAGVTQTPRYLIKTRGQQVTLSCSPISGHRSVSWYQQTPGQGLQFLFEYFSETQRNKGNFPGRFSGRQFSNSRSEMNVSTLELGDSALYLCASSPIDPLDTQYFGPGTRLTVL.

A remark on this clonotype: Since a much larger clone is just one base distant, this may be a read error. The CDR3 coding sequence is TGTGCCAGCAGCTCTAGTAGCACTGAAGCTTTCTTT. Encoded protein: CASSSSSTEAFF. The V call is TRBV3-1, the J call TRBJ1-1; D is undetermined. Between the trimmed V and J ends, which lost 5 bases and 4 bases, there was a span of 8 bases. CDR3 length equals 12 residues. Germline V gene sequence: CDR1 LGHDT, CDR2 YNNKEL (reference sequence).

V and J are TRBV12-3 or TRBV12-4 and TRBJ1-2; D is perhaps TRBD1 (5 bases). V was cut by 6 bases and J by 5 bases, with 16 bases left in between. This CDR3 region has 14 residues. This chain's CDR3 is CASRSVGGEYGYTF. CDR3 DNA: TGTGCCAGCAGATCCGTCGGGGGGGAATATGGCTACACCTTC.

The chain carries TRBV5-1 and TRBJ2-2; 8 nucleotides line up with TRBD2. The ends lost 6 bases at V and 5 bases at J; junction bases unmatched: 3. This CDR3 region has 13 residues. Germline values: CDR1 SGHRS, CDR2 YFSETQ. The CDR3 is CASNSGNTGELFF. The CDR3 region has the DNA TGCGCCAGCAATAGCGGGAATACCGGGGAGCTGTTTTTT. Full variable domain (rest looked up from reference TRBV5-1 and TRBJ2-2): KAGVTQTPRYLIKTRGQQVTLSCSPISGHRSVSWYQQTPGQGLQFLFEYFSETQRNKGNFPGRFSGRQFSNSRSEMNVSTLELGDSALYLCASNSGNTGELFFGEGSRLTVL.

Only a few counts were recorded for this clonotype. The chain recombines TRBV20-1 with TRBJ2-3, with 8 bases identical to TRBD2. J lost 6 bases, V lost 5 bases, and 13 bases had no gene match. CDR3 length: 15 amino acids. Germline lookup yields CDR1 DFQATT and CDR2 SNEGSKA (reference sequence). CDR3 protein: CSAPDPSGFGDTQYF. CDR3 in DNA: TGCAGTGCTCCCGACCCTAGCGGGTTTGGGGATACGCAGTATTTT.

This clonotype was recorded a few times. The chain employs TRBV6-1 and TRBJ2-1; 10 bases fit TRBD2. Germline lookup yields CDR1 MNHNS and CDR2 SASEGT. The ends lost 6 bases at V and 4 bases at J; junction bases unmatched: 9. CDR3 length: 16 residues. The CDR3, as DNA: TGTGCCAGCAGCCGGCGGACTAGCGGTGTATACAATGAGCAGTTCTTC. Protein sequence: CASSRRTSGVYNEQFF.

This clonotype was recorded many times. The rearrangement uses TRBV7-6 and TRBJ2-5; 7 nucleotides line up with TRBD1. This CDR3 region has 16 residues. Germline V lookup: CDR1 SGHVS, CDR2 FNYEAQ. Germline trimming cut 1 base from V and 0 bases from J; bases unmatched to any gene: 5. CDR3 residues: CASSLVGTAHQETQYF. The CDR3 DNA reads as TGTGCCAGCAGCTTAGTAGGGACAGCTCACCAAGAGACCCAGTACTTC.

This clonotype occurred a few times. For the CDR3, the DNA is TGCGCCAGCAGCCTCGACTACGCTGAAGCTTTCTTT. Its translation: CASSLDYAEAFF. This rearrangement joins TRBV5-1 to TRBJ1-1; D ambiguous. The V end lost 4 bases, the J end lost 6 bases, and 10 bases lay between the germline ends. The V gene's germline CDR1 is SGHRS and CDR2 YFSETQ. This CDR3 comprises 12 residues.

The chain links TRBV5-5 to TRBJ2-1; TRBD1 agrees at 9 bases. CDR1 is SGHKS, CDR2 YYEKEE, per germline (reference sequence). Trimming removed 0 bases from V and 4 bases from J; junction bases left unmatched: 2. The CDR3 runs 15 residues. CDR3 nucleotides: TGTGCCAGCAGCTTGGATGGGACAGGGTACAATGAGCAGTTCTTC. This gives the protein CASSLDGTGYNEQFF.

The gene calls are TRBV5-1 and TRBJ2-3; D call uncertain. Germline-derived CDR1 and CDR2 are SGHRS and YFSETQ. This CDR3 comprises 14 residues. V was shortened by 6 bases and J by 0 bases, with 11 bases between the two germline ends. DNA of the CDR3: TGCGCCAGCACCTATCAGGAGAGCACAGATACGCAGTATTTT. This gives the protein CASTYQESTDTQYF.

This chain's CDR3 is CASGDEQFF. CDR3 DNA: TGTGCCAGCGGGGATGAGCAGTTCTTC. The rearrangement uses TRBV12-3 or TRBV12-4 and TRBJ2-1, with D unresolved. With 8 bases removed from V and 8 bases from J, the gap between germline ends came to 4 bases. The CDR3 runs to 9 residues.

This chain joins TRBV5-1 and TRBJ1-1; no clear D. Germline values: CDR1 SGHRS, CDR2 YFSETQ. This CDR3 is 15 amino acids long. With 4 bases removed from V and 1 base from J, the gap between germline ends came to 14 bases. CDR3 residues: CASSPRTDGNTEAFF. The CDR3, as DNA: TGCGCCAGCAGCCCTCGGACGGATGGGAACACTGAAGCTTTCTTT. Supplemented by reference TRBV5-1 and TRBJ1-1, the full variable domain reads KAGVTQTPRYLIKTRGQQVTLSCSPISGHRSVSWYQQTPGQGLQFLFEYFSETQRNKGNFPGRFSGRQFSNSRSEMNVSTLELGDSALYLCASSPRTDGNTEAFFGQGTRLTVV.

This clonotype was counted a few times. The chain combines TRBV20-1 with TRBJ2-3, with D tentatively TRBD2 (5 bases). V lost 6 bases, J lost 2 bases, and 12 bases lay in between. Germline V lookup: CDR1 DFQATT, CDR2 SNEGSKA (reference sequence). The CDR3 runs to 13 residues. CDR3 loop: CSAASGNTDTQYF. The CDR3 coding sequence is TGCAGTGCCGCAAGCGGAAACACAGATACGCAGTATTTT.